Below, one T cell receptor beta chain is given with its context. Its target is not known. Profiling relied on immunoSEQ multiplex PCR, and the TCRdb table lists in-frame clones only, not all of them. This table has about 340,000 clones, 85% to 95% appearing once. This record comes from a study of brain T cells in children with intractable seizures. Time point denoted: blood from clinic visit 5 months post-surgery; TSC patient then seizure free. General study findings and limits: HCMV serostatus was not known, and viral specificity came from CDR3 similarity only.

With 1 base removed from V and 8 bases from J, the gap between germline ends came to 12 bases. The germline CDR1 and CDR2 sequences are SGHAT and FQNNGV. The CDR3 runs 14 residues. Sequences were derived from peripheral blood, sampled less than 6 months after surgery. This TCR was sampled from a boy younger than two with tuberous sclerosis and intractable seizures. The chain joins TRBV11-2 to TRBJ2-1, with D perhaps matching TRBD2 (5 bases). As DNA, the CDR3 is TGTGCCAGCAGCTTAGGGGAGCCCCCCGATGAGCAGTTCTTC. It encodes CASSLGEPPDEQFF. The full variable domain, with the rest looked up from reference TRBV11-2 and TRBJ2-1, is EAGVAQSPRYKIIEKRQSVAFWCNPISGHATLYWYQQILGQGPKLLIQFQNNGVVDDSQLPKDRFSAERLKGVDSTLKIQPAKLEDSAVYLCASSLGEPPDEQFFGPGTRLTVL.